This T cell receptor beta chain was captured by sequencing in a study of blood T cell repertoires in COVID-19. Whole-study context: Material from acute and convalescent COVID-19 was sourced from the United States, Italy and Spain. T cells, B-cell-depleted T cells, or PBMCs supplied cDNA or gDNA.

In the original analysis: Reference gene primers were amplified, and this amplification served to estimate nucleated cell counts. Sequenced by immunoSEQ multiplex PCR; TCRdb stores in-frame clones only, minus some. D and trimming were read from the DNA, whereas the V and J calls and clone size are those reported in that table. The top ten clones hold approximately 5.4% of a sample with approximately 54,000 clones, 81% of them seen once. V gave up 7 bases and J gave up 7 bases, with 11 bases separating them. The CDR3 spans 12 residues. Germline CDR1 is WSHSY and CDR2 is SAAADI. The sample taken for sequencing was peripheral blood. The sequence came from a woman in her fifties or sixties with acute or convalescent COVID-19. This rearrangement joins TRBV10-2 to TRBJ2-1; weak D call: TRBD1 (5 bases). CDR3 region: CASIGAGNEQFF. The CDR3 coding sequence is TGCGCCAGCATTGGGGCAGGGAATGAGCAGTTCTTC.